The present entry profiles one T cell receptor beta chain with its context. The CD4+ fraction was divided into a CD45RA+ naive subset and a CD45RA-negative memory subset. The data were obtained in a study of shared clonotypes between healthy human individuals. The CDR3 runs 14 residues. The germline V and J ends were trimmed by 1 base and 3 bases, with 8 bases remaining between them. From germline, CDR1 is SGHTA and CDR2 FQGNSA. Here immunoSEQ multiplex PCR was the method, and the copy in TCRdb shows in-frame clones only, minus some. The sample records 1 million to 1.3 million clones, around 78% being singletons.

The specimen sequenced was memory CD4+ T cells from PBMCs. The subset here: CD45RA-negative fraction. The chain is built from TRBV7-2 and TRBJ2-3; D not certain. The source of this sequence is a man younger than 35 in good health. Some clones in this sample may be carry-over from other donors' samples. The CDR3 nucleotides are TGTGCCAGCAGCTTAGGCCTACCTACAGATACGCAGTATTTT. Translating it yields CASSLGLPTDTQYF.